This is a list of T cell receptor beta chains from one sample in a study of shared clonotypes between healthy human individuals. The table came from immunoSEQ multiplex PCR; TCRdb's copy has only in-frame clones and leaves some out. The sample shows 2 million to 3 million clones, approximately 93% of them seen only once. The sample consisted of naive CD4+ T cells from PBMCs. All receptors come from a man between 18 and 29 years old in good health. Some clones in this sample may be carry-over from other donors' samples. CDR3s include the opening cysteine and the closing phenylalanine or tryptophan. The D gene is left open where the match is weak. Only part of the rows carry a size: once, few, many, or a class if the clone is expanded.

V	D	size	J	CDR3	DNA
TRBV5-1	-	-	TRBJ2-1	CASSLARGSRNEQFF	TGCGCCAGCAGCTTGGCGAGGGGTTCGCGCAATGAGCAGTTCTTC
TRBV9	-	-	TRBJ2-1	CASSAGSHNEQFF	TGTGCCAGCAGCGCCGGCTCCCACAATGAGCAGTTCTTC
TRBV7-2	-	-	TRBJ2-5	CASRRSGAQETQYF	TGTGCCAGCAGACGGTCTGGAGCCCAAGAGACCCAGTACTTC
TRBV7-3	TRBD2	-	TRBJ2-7	CASSTSGSSYEQYF	TGTGCCAGCAGCACTAGCGGTAGCTCCTACGAGCAGTACTTC
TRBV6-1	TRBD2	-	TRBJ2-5	CASSDARAGVQETQYF	TGTGCCAGCAGTGACGCTCGGGCGGGGGTTCAAGAGACCCAGTACTTC
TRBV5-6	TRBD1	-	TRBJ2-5	CASSLVDRDSQTQYF	TGTGCCAGCAGCTTGGTGGACAGGGATTCGCAGACCCAGTACTTC
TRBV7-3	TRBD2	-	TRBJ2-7	CASSLTAGEFYEQYF	TGTGCCAGCAGCTTAACAGCGGGAGAGTTCTACGAGCAGTACTTC
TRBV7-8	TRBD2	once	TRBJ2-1	CASSRFMLAGDNEQFF	TGTGCCAGCAGCCGCTTTATGCTAGCGGGAGACAATGAGCAGTTCTTC
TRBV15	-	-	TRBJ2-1	CATERAPSSYNEQFF	TGTGCCACCGAAAGGGCCCCGAGCTCCTACAATGAGCAGTTCTTC
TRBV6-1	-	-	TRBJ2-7	CASSLTVLEQYF	TGTGCCAGCAGTTTGACGGTCTTGGAGCAGTACTTC
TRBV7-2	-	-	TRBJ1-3	CASSLVWGSSGNTIYF	TGTGCCAGCAGCCTAGTGTGGGGGAGCTCTGGAAACACCATATATTTT
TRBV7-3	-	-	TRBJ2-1	CASSLVGLAESRVQFF	TGTGCCAGCAGCTTAGTGGGGTTAGCGGAGAGTCGGGTGCAGTTCTTC
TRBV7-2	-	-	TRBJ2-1	CASSLATVNEQFF	TGTGCCAGCAGCTTAGCAACCGTTAATGAGCAGTTCTTC
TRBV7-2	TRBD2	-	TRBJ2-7	CASSSTYAGGAYEQYF	TGTGCCAGCAGCTCTACCTATGCGGGAGGCGCCTACGAGCAGTACTTC
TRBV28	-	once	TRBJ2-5	CASSDEETQYF	TGTGCCAGCAGTGACGAGGAGACCCAGTACTTC
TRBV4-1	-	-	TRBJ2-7	CASSQASRSLHEQYF	TGCGCCAGCAGCCAAGCCAGTCGCTCTCTCCACGAGCAGTACTTC
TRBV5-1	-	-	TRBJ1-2	CASSLGTGGNYGYTF	TGCGCCAGCAGCTTGGGAACAGGAGGAAACTATGGCTACACCTTC
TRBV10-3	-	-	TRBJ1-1	CAISETVAGQNTMNTEAFF	TGTGCCATCAGTGAGACGGTCGCAGGGCAGAATACTATGAACACTGAAGCTTTCTTT
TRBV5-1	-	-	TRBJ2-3	CASSFGDPSTDTQYF	TGCGCCAGCAGCTTCGGCGACCCTAGCACAGATACGCAGTATTTT
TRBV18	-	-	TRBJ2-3	CASSPPLASTDTQYF	TGTGCCAGCTCACCACCACTAGCAAGCACAGATACGCAGTATTTT
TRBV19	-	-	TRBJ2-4	CASNGSPAKNIQYF	TGTGCCAGTAATGGGTCTCCTGCCAAAAACATTCAGTACTTC
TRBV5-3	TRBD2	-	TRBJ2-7	CARSLGLAGVSGYEQYF	TGTGCCAGAAGCCTCGGACTAGCGGGAGTCTCGGGCTACGAGCAGTACTTC
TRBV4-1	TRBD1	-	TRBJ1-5	CASSPTQTGTQPQHF	TGCGCCAGCAGCCCGACCCAGACAGGGACCCAGCCCCAGCATTTT
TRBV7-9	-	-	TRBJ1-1	CASSFVLGMNTEAFF	TGTGCCAGCAGCTTCGTTCTGGGAATGAACACTGAAGCTTTCTTT
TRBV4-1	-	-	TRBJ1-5	CASSQQSELNQPQHF	TGCGCCAGCAGCCAGCAGTCCGAGCTCAATCAGCCCCAGCATTTT
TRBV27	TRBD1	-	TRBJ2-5	CASSSRQGETQYF	TGTGCCAGCAGTTCCCGACAGGGCGAGACCCAGTACTTC
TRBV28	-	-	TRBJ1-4	CASRGGEKLFF	TGTGCCAGCAGGGGGGGTGAAAAACTGTTTTTT
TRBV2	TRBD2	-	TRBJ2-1	CASSEGASGRFDEQFF	TGTGCCAGCAGTGAAGGTGCTAGCGGGAGGTTCGATGAGCAGTTCTTC
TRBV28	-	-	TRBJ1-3	CASIPGGAGSSGNTIYF	TGTGCCAGCATTCCGGGGGGGGCCGGGAGCTCTGGAAACACCATATATTTT
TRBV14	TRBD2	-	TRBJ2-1	CASSPGTSQSSYNEQFF	TGTGCCAGCAGCCCTGGGACTAGCCAGAGCTCCTACAATGAGCAGTTCTTC
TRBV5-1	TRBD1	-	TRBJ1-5	CASSYTGGFDQPQHF	TGCGCCAGCAGCTATACAGGGGGCTTCGATCAGCCCCAGCATTTT
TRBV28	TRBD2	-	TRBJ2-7	CASSWASGRYEQYF	TGTGCCAGCAGTTGGGCTAGCGGGAGGTACGAGCAGTACTTC
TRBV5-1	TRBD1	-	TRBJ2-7	CASSLEGAPYEQYF	TGCGCCAGCAGCTTGGAGGGGGCCCCCTACGAGCAGTACTTC